A single sample gave rise to the 17 T cell receptor beta chains below, sequenced in a study of identical twins. TCRdb re-called the 5' RACE reads through MiXCR, storing one row per CDR3 protein. The sample has a few hundred thousand distinct CDR3 sequences, under 12% seen once. Material: memory T cells sorted from blood. The receptors shown here come from a man aged 45-65 years in good health.

This clonotype was counted between two and nine times. The gene calls are TRBV27 and TRBJ2-3, with D unclear. The V and J ends lost 1 base and 2 bases respectively, with 19 bases between them. This CDR3 comprises 18 residues. Germline CDR1 MNHEY, CDR2 SMNVEV (reference sequence). CDR3: CASSLWYGGRSNTDTQYF. The CDR3 DNA sequence: TGTGCCAGCAGTTTATGGTATGGCGGCCGTAGTAACACAGATACGCAGTATTTT.

This clonotype occurred many times. The rearrangement joins TRBV7-2 to TRBJ1-2, with D possibly being TRBD1 (5 bases). V was clipped by 4 bases and J by 13 bases, with 16 bases between them. CDR3 length: 12 residues. Germline CDR1 is SGHTA and CDR2 is FQGNSA. The CDR3 reads CASSSGTSSCTF. CDR3 bases: TGTGCCAGCAGCTCCGGGACGTCGAGCTGCACCTTC.

With respect to this clonotype: A much larger clonotype is one base distant, so this may be a read error. The chain couples TRBV12-3 or TRBV12-4 to TRBJ1-6; TRBD1 matches at 10 bases. The CDR3 consists of 14 residues. The CDR3 DNA is TGTGCCAGCAACGACAGGGGGCTTAATTCACCCCCCCACTTT. This gives the protein CASNDRGLNSPPHF.

In its sample, this clonotype was seen many times. The chain employs TRBV18 and TRBJ1-2; D perhaps matches TRBD1 (5 bases). CDR3 size: 13 residues. Germline CDR1 KGHSH, CDR2 LQKENI. The ends were cut back, 3 bases at V and 4 bases at J, with 9 bases in the middle. CDR3 coding DNA: TGTGCCAGCTCACCTCCCGGGGGCTATGGCTACACCTTC. Translated: CASSPPGGYGYTF.

The chain has TRBV20-1 and TRBJ2-7, with TRBD1 matching 11 bases. CDR1 and CDR2 from the germline V gene are DFQATT and SNEGSKA (reference sequence). V shed 6 bases, J shed 3 bases, and the junction held 10 bases outside the gene matches. The CDR3 loop spans 15 amino acids. The CDR3 bases are TGCAGTGCCCACTCCCGGGACAGGGGGTACTACGAGCAGTACTTC. Translating it yields CSAHSRDRGYYEQYF.

This clonotype was observed many times. This chain links TRBV20-1 with TRBJ2-5, with D perhaps TRBD1 or TRBD2 (5 bases each). CDR1 and CDR2 (germline): DFQATT, SNEGSKA (reference sequence). Deletions cut 1 base from V and 4 bases from J, with 22 bases between. This CDR3 has 17 amino acids. The CDR3 DNA is TGCAGTGCTAGAGCAATTGAGGGACGTACTTGGGGAGAGACCCAGTACTTC. Translation gives CSARAIEGRTWGETQYF.

The sample holds a few counts of this clonotype. This chain uses TRBV5-4 with TRBJ2-3, with 15 positions matching TRBD2. Looked up from germline, CDR1 is SGHNT and CDR2 is YYREEE (reference sequence). The CDR3 spans 16 residues. Losses at the gene ends were 2 bases for V and 4 bases for J; bases not matched to a gene: 2. CDR3 loop: CASSFGLAGGADTQYF. The CDR3 coding sequence is TGTGCCAGCAGCTTTGGACTAGCGGGAGGGGCAGATACGCAGTATTTT.

The sample holds many counts of this clonotype. The rearrangement uses TRBV4-3 and TRBJ2-2; the match to TRBD1 covers 7 bases. V lost 1 base, J lost 5 bases, and 4 bases stayed unmatched. The CDR3 covers 15 residues. CDR1 and CDR2 from the germline V gene are LGHNA and YSLEER. The CDR3 is CASSQGDSRTGELFF. CDR3 sequence (DNA): TGCGCCAGCAGCCAAGGGGACAGTCGGACCGGGGAGCTGTTTTTT.

This clonotype was seen only a few times. CDR3 DNA: TGCGCCAGCAGCCAAGGACGCGGTGGAACTAATGAAAAACTGTTTTTT. Its protein product is CASSQGRGGTNEKLFF. The chain links TRBV4-3 to TRBJ1-4; D is ambiguous. The V and J ends lost 1 base and 1 base respectively, with 10 bases between them. The CDR3 consists of 16 residues. From germline, CDR1 is LGHNA and CDR2 YSLEER.

This chain links TRBV5-1 with TRBJ2-7, with D perhaps matching TRBD1 or TRBD2 (6 bases each). This CDR3 comprises 15 residues. V shed 4 bases and J shed 4 bases, with 18 bases lying between them. The germline V gene encodes CDR1 SGHRS and CDR2 YFSETQ. CDR3 bases: TGCGCCAGCAGCCTTTCCGGGGGCATACTTTACGAGCAGTACTTC. It encodes CASSLSGGILYEQYF.

There are a few counts of this clonotype. This chain joins TRBV27 and TRBJ1-2; 8 nucleotides match TRBD1. CDR1 and CDR2 from the germline V gene are MNHEY and SMNVEV (reference sequence). The length of the CDR3 is 18 residues. The ends lost 6 bases at V and 4 bases at J; junction bases unmatched: 19. The CDR3 spells CASSQLWDRSSGGYGYTF. For the CDR3, the DNA is TGTGCCAGCAGCCAACTGTGGGACAGGTCTAGCGGCGGCTATGGCTACACCTTC.

This clonotype was seen at least ten times. The genes are TRBV28 and TRBJ1-2; D is unclear. This CDR3 comprises 11 residues. Per the germline V gene, CDR1 is MDHEN and CDR2 is SYDVKM. Trimming pared 10 bases from V and 7 bases from J, leaving 13 bases between. The CDR3 protein is CATSTRSGYTF. The DNA of the CDR3 is TGTGCCACCTCCACGCGAAGTGGCTACACCTTC.

This clonotype has ten or more counts. The V gene is TRBV29-1, the J gene TRBJ2-5; D might be TRBD1 or TRBD2, each matching 6 bases. CDR1 is SQVTM, CDR2 ANQGSEA, per germline. The CDR3 spans 13 residues. Trimming removed 3 bases at V and 5 bases at J, with 13 bases between. The CDR3 reads CSVEIWGAETQYF. CDR3 nucleotides: TGCAGCGTTGAGATCTGGGGGGCGGAGACCCAGTACTTC.

This chain uses TRBV2 with TRBJ2-3, with 8 bases aligning to TRBD2. V lost 7 bases and J lost 0; bases outside the gene matches: 6. Looked up from germline, CDR1 is SNHLY and CDR2 is FYNNEI. This CDR3 spans 15 amino acids. CDR3 amino acids: CASNPTSESTDTQYF. For the CDR3, the DNA is TGTGCCAGCAACCCGACTAGCGAAAGCACAGATACGCAGTATTTT.

This clonotype was picked up a small number of times. The rearrangement uses TRBV4-1 and TRBJ2-1; D is perhaps TRBD1 (5 bases). Germline lookup yields CDR1 MGHRA and CDR2 YSYEKL. The CDR3 contains 15 residues. The V and J ends lost 1 base and 5 bases respectively, with 12 bases between them. CDR3: CASSQAQGLNNEQFF. For the CDR3, the DNA is TGCGCCAGCAGCCAAGCCCAGGGTTTAAACAATGAGCAGTTCTTC.

This clonotype was observed a few times. The chain joins TRBV7-8 to TRBJ2-7; D is perhaps TRBD2 (6 bases). With 2 bases removed from V and 6 bases from J, the gap between germline ends came to 14 bases. Germline assignment: CDR1 SGHVS and CDR2 FQNEAQ. The CDR3 consists of 14 residues. As DNA, the CDR3 is TGTGCCAGCAGCTTAAGGAGGGCGGGTCGCGAGCAGTACTTC. This codes for CASSLRRAGREQYF.

This clonotype was picked up a small number of times. The chain employs TRBV29-1 and TRBJ1-1; possible D gene TRBD1, 5 bases. CDR3 length: 13 residues. CDR1 SQVTM and CDR2 ANQGSEA come from the germline V gene. Trimming took 3 bases from V and 5 from J, leaving 13 bases between them. The CDR3 loop reads CSVEGNRQTEAFF. CDR3 bases: TGCAGCGTTGAGGGGAACAGGCAAACTGAAGCTTTCTTT. Full variable domain (remainder filled in from reference TRBV29-1 and TRBJ1-1): SAVISQKPSRDICQRGTSLTIQCQVDSQVTMMFWYRQQPGQSLTLIATANQGSEATYESGFVIDKFPISRPNLTFSTLTVSNMSPEDSSIYLCSVEGNRQTEAFFGQGTRLTVV.